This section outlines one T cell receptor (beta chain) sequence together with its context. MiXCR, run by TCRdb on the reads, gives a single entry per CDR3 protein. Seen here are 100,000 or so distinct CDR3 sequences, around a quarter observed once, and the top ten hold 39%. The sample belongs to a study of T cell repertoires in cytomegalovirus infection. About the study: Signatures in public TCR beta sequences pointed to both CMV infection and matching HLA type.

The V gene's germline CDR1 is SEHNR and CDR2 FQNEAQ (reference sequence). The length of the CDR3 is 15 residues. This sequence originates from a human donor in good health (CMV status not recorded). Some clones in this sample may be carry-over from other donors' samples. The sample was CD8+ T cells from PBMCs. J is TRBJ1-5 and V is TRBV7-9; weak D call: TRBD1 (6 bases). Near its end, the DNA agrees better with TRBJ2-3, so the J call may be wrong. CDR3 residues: CASSSQGYSNQPQYF. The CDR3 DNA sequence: TGTGCCAGCAGCTCACAGGGCTATAGCAATCAGCCCCAGTATTTT.